The 12 T cell receptor beta chains below all came from one sample that was sequenced in a study of OX40 agonist ivuxolimab in advanced cancers. Libraries were prepared by immunoSEQ multiplex PCR; TCRdb keeps only in-frame clonotypes and omits some of them. The sample consists of approximately 76,000 clones, roughly 85% of them appearing once. This specimen was CD4+ or CD8+ T cells sorted from blood, taken in a trial of the OX40 agonist ivuxolimab. These TCRs come from an adult with an advanced solid tumor such as melanoma, head and neck, liver or kidney cancer.

The chain combines TRBV6-5 with TRBJ1-2; D call uncertain. Germline V gene data show CDR1 as MNHEY and CDR2 as SVGAGI. This CDR3 has 13 residues. V gave up 0 bases and J gave up 2 bases, with 4 bases separating them. The CDR3 loop is CASSYSPNYGYTF. The DNA of the CDR3 is TGTGCCAGCAGTTACTCGCCCAACTATGGCTACACCTTC.

The chain uses TRBV7-2 and TRBJ2-2; D possibly corresponds to TRBD1 (5 bases). This CDR3 region has 17 residues. V lost 1 base to trimming and J lost 5 bases, with 17 bases between them. Germline V gene lookup returns CDR1 SGHTA and CDR2 FQGNSA. CDR3 loop: CASSLEMGRVRTGELFF. DNA of the CDR3: TGTGCCAGCAGCTTAGAGATGGGCAGGGTGAGGACCGGGGAGCTGTTTTTT.

The J gene is TRBJ2-2, the V gene TRBV18, with D perhaps matching TRBD1 or TRBD2 (5 bases each). Trimming removed 3 bases from V and 2 bases from J, with 10 bases in between. The CDR3 runs 15 residues. Germline V gene lookup returns CDR1 KGHSH and CDR2 LQKENI. The CDR3 loop reads CASSPPGGNTGELFF. Written as DNA, the CDR3 is TGTGCCAGCTCACCCCCTGGGGGTAACACCGGGGAGCTGTTTTTT.

The chain recombines TRBV7-9 with TRBJ1-3, with D possibly TRBD1 on 6 matching bases. Germline V gives CDR1 SEHNR, CDR2 FQNEAQ (reference sequence). CDR3 length equals 15 residues. With 0 bases removed from V and 1 base from J, the gap between germline ends came to 7 bases. The CDR3: CASSLAGGSGNTIYF. CDR3 DNA sequence: TGTGCCAGCAGCTTAGCAGGGGGATCTGGAAACACCATATATTTT.

Details on this clone: The sample has other DNA sequences that encode this CDR3 too. V and J are TRBV5-4 and TRBJ2-5; 8 bases fit TRBD1. This CDR3 has 15 residues. CDR1 is SGHNT, CDR2 YYREEE, per germline (reference sequence). V was pared by 0 bases and J by 1 base, with 2 bases of the junction left unmatched. The CDR3 here is CASSLGQGPQETQYF. The CDR3, as DNA: TGTGCCAGCAGCTTGGGACAGGGGCCCCAAGAGACCCAGTACTTC.

This clone was seen a few times. The chain employs TRBV5-1 and TRBJ1-4, with D hard to call. In germline, CDR1 is SGHRS, CDR2 YFSETQ. This CDR3 region has 16 residues. Deletions cut 4 bases from V and 0 bases from J, with 13 bases between. As DNA, the CDR3 is TGCGCCAGCAGCCAAGTGAAGGGCCCAACTAATGAAAAACTGTTTTTT. Translation: CASSQVKGPTNEKLFF.

This rearrangement joins TRBV19 to TRBJ1-2; D may be TRBD1 (6 bases). In germline, CDR1 is LNHDA, CDR2 SQIVND (reference sequence). CDR3 length: 17 residues. V lost 4 bases and J lost 2, with 20 bases in between. The CDR3: CASSTRGTSFGNYGYTF. The CDR3 coding sequence is TGTGCCAGTAGTACCCGTGGGACATCCTTCGGGAACTATGGCTACACCTTC.

This clone was seen more than once but under ten times. The chain couples TRBV19 to TRBJ1-2, with D possibly TRBD1 on 5 matching bases. V lost 3 bases, J lost 4 bases, and 12 bases lay in between. CDR1 is LNHDA, CDR2 SQIVND, per germline (reference sequence). The CDR3 extends over 14 amino acids. CDR3 DNA: TGTGCCAGTAGTATGGGGGACGGGGCCTATGGCTACACCTTC. Encoded protein: CASSMGDGAYGYTF.

The chain carries TRBV7-2 and TRBJ1-1; D is undetermined. The germline gives CDR1 SGHTA, CDR2 FQGNSA. Trimming pared 3 bases from V and 3 bases from J, leaving 11 bases between. The CDR3 has 14 amino acids. The CDR3 sequence: CASSLTSLDTEAFF. CDR3 bases: TGTGCCAGCAGCTTGACAAGCTTGGACACTGAAGCTTTCTTT.

As DNA, the CDR3 is TGTGCCAGCAGTCAACGACAGCCTTATAACTACGAGCAGTACTTC. Amino acids: CASSQRQPYNYEQYF. This sequence joins TRBV27 and TRBJ2-7, with D perhaps matching TRBD1 (5 bases). The germline gives CDR1 MNHEY, CDR2 SMNVEV (reference sequence). Deletions cut 5 bases from V and 3 bases from J, with 17 bases between. There are 15 residues in the CDR3.

The genes are TRBV6-1 and TRBJ1-1; D gene unclear. Trimming cost V 7 bases and J 1 base, with 7 bases left between them. Germline V gene data show CDR1 as MNHNS and CDR2 as SASEGT. The CDR3 length is 12 residues. The DNA for the CDR3 is TGTGCCAGCAAGCCCCCGAACACTGAAGCTTTCTTT. Its translation is CASKPPNTEAFF.

This clone occurred a few times. The chain is built from TRBV30 and TRBJ1-3; D is uncertain. Germline assignment: CDR1 GTSNPN and CDR2 SVGIG (reference sequence). Trimming removed 5 bases at V and 0 bases at J, with 8 bases between. The CDR3 has 13 amino acids. The chain's CDR3 is CAWVRSSGNTIYF. CDR3 DNA: TGTGCCTGGGTACGGAGCTCTGGAAACACCATATATTTT.